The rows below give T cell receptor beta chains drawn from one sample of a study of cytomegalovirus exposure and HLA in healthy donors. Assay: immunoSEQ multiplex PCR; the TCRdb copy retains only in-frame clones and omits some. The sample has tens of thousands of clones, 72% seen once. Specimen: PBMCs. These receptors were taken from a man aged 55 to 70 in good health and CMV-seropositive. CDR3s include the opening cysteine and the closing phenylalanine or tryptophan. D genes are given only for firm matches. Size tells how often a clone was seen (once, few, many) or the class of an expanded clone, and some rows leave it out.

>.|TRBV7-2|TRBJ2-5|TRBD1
CASSLGGTGKSYYQETQYF
TGTGCCAGCAGCTTAGGGGGGACAGGGAAATCCTATTACCAAGAGACCCAGTACTTC
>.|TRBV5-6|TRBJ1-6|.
CASSLWSSYNSPLHF
TGTGCCAGCAGCTTGTGGAGCTCCTATAATTCACCCCTCCACTTT
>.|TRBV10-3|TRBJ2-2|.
CAISNQGGANTGELFF
TGTGCCATCTCGAATCAGGGCGGGGCAAACACCGGGGAGCTGTTTTTT
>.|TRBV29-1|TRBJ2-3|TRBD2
CSVGREGTDTQYF
TGCAGCGTTGGGCGGGAGGGCACAGATACGCAGTATTTT
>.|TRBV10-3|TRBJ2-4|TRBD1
CAIGAGGLNIQYF
TGTGCCATCGGGGCAGGGGGCTTGAACATTCAGTACTTC
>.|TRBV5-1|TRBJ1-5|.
CASSFLGGVDQPQHF
TGCGCCAGCAGTTTCCTAGGGGGGGTAGACCAGCCCCAGCATTTT
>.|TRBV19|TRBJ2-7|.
CASSDQGYSYEQYF
TGTGCCAGTAGTGATCAGGGGTACTCCTACGAGCAGTACTTC
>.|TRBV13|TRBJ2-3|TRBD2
CASSPPGLAGGHRTQYF
TGTGCCAGCAGCCCGCCCGGACTAGCGGGAGGCCATCGTACGCAGTATTTT
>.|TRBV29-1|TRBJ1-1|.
CSVEDNVVNPEAFF
TGCAGCGTTGAGGACAACGTTGTTAATCCTGAAGCTTTCTTT
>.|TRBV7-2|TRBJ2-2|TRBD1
CASSGRTGGTGELFF
TGTGCCAGCAGCGGTAGAACAGGGGGGACCGGGGAGCTGTTTTTT
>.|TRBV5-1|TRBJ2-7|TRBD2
CASSLHRVAGVIEQYF
TGCGCCAGCAGCTTGCATCGGGTAGCGGGAGTCATCGAGCAGTACTTC
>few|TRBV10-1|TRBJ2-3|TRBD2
CASSEYGTSGDTQYF
TGCGCCAGCAGTGAGTACGGGACTAGCGGGGATACGCAGTATTTT
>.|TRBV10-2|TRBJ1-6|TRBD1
CASRKQGAENSPLHF
TGCGCCAGCAGGAAACAGGGGGCTGAGAATTCACCCCTCCACTTT
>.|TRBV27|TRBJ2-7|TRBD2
CASSLLGQREVYEQYF
TGTGCCAGCAGTTTATTAGGCCAGCGGGAGGTCTACGAGCAGTACTTC
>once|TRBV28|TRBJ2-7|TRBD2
CASTGRSGSYEQYF
TGTGCCAGCACCGGCAGAAGCGGGAGCTACGAGCAGTACTTC
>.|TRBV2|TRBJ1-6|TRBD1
CASSHGTAYNSPLHF
TGTGCCAGCAGTCACGGGACAGCTTATAATTCACCCCTCCACTTT